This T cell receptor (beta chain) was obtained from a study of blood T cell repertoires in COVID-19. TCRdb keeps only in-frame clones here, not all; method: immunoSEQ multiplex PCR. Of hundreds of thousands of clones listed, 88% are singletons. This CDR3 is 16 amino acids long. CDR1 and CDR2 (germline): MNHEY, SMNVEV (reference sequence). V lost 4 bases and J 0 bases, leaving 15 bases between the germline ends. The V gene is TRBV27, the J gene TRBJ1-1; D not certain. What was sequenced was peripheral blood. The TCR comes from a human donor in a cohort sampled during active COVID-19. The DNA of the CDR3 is TGTGCCAGCAGTTACCAAGCGACTAAAATGAACACTGAAGCTTTCTTT. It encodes CASSYQATKMNTEAFF.